A single sample is the source of the 23 T cell receptor beta chains below, sequenced in a study of T cell changes during pregnancy in multiple sclerosis (dated by TCRdb to about 2019). Libraries were constructed by the immunoSEQ multiplex PCR assay. In its TCRdb copy, this immuneACCESS table keeps in-frame sequences only and misses some clones. Where compared with another copy, unresolved V genes explain less than half of these, and the others have no known cause. The sample data list 60,000 to 90,000 clones, and 90% to 95% of these were observed just once. 1.5% to 2% of the sample is held by the ten biggest clonotypes. The material sequenced was peripheral blood, taken in the first trimester of pregnancy. The receptors were gathered from a female donor in good health, enrolled as a control in a pregnancy study.

The genes are TRBV7-8 and TRBJ1-5; 7 nucleotides agree with TRBD1. The junction had 6 bases not matched to a gene; V was cut back by 1 base and J by 0 bases. Germline V gene sequence: CDR1 SGHVS, CDR2 FQNEAQ. The CDR3 covers 17 residues. CDR3 loop: CASSLGQGKYSNQPQHF. CDR3 DNA: TGTGCCAGCAGCTTAGGACAGGGTAAATATAGCAATCAGCCCCAGCATTTT.

This clone has a single count. The chain has TRBV18 and TRBJ2-7; no clear D. This CDR3 has 13 residues. The germline CDR1 and CDR2 sequences are KGHSH and LQKENI. The ends were cut back, 3 bases at V and 1 base at J, with 7 bases in the middle. The CDR3 loop is CASSPGTSYEQYF. CDR3 coding DNA: TGTGCCAGCTCACCGGGCACGTCCTACGAGCAGTACTTC.

This clone was observed a single time. The chain employs TRBV28 and TRBJ2-7; 9 nucleotides align to TRBD1. CDR3 length: 20 amino acids. Germline CDR1 MDHEN, CDR2 SYDVKM. Trimming took 5 bases from V and 3 from J; bases not matched to a gene: 23. This chain's CDR3 is CASSRVPPGQGSGPNYEQYF. The DNA of the CDR3 is TGTGCCAGCAGTCGGGTCCCTCCGGGACAGGGATCGGGGCCCAACTACGAGCAGTACTTC.

The rearrangement uses TRBV5-1 and TRBJ2-7, with D possibly matching TRBD2 (6 bases). V lost 5 bases and J lost 4, with 16 bases in between. The CDR3 is 14 residues long. Germline values: CDR1 SGHRS, CDR2 YFSETQ. CDR3 nucleotides: TGCGCCAGCAGACCCTCGTCCGGGGGTTACGAGCAGTACTTC. This codes for CASRPSSGGYEQYF.

The gene calls are TRBV14 and TRBJ2-7; TRBD2 matches 7 bases. This CDR3 is 14 amino acids long. Germline CDR1 and CDR2: SGHDN and FVKESK. J was trimmed by 1 base and V by 5 bases; bases with no gene match: 5. The CDR3 sequence is CASSVGLGSYEQYF. Here the CDR3 DNA reads TGTGCCAGCAGCGTTGGACTAGGGTCCTACGAGCAGTACTTC.

J is TRBJ2-3 and V is TRBV29-1; TRBD1 matches at 7 bases. Germline-derived CDR1 and CDR2 are SQVTM and ANQGSEA. V lost 8 bases to trimming and J lost 1 base; unmatched junction nucleotides: 3. The CDR3 is 12 amino acids. In nucleotides, the CDR3 is TGCAGCTTCGGACAGGGCACAGATACGCAGTATTTT. Translating it yields CSFGQGTDTQYF.

The chain couples TRBV13 to TRBJ2-1; D is undetermined. The CDR3 has 17 amino acids. V lost 1 base and J lost 3, with 16 bases in between. Germline assignment: CDR1 PRHDT and CDR2 FYEKMQ (reference sequence). The CDR3 loop reads CASSLAYAGRHYNEQFF. DNA of the CDR3: TGTGCCAGCAGCTTAGCCTATGCTGGCCGACACTACAATGAGCAGTTCTTC.

The chain couples TRBV28 to TRBJ2-7, with 8 nucleotides matching TRBD2. CDR3 length equals 12 residues. CDR1 MDHEN and CDR2 SYDVKM come from the germline V gene. CDR3 sequence reads: CACRGRSYEQYF. CDR3 sequence (DNA): TGTGCGTGTCGCGGGAGGTCCTACGAGCAGTACTTC.

This chain links TRBV28 with TRBJ2-7; D is uncertain. This CDR3 is 12 amino acids long. Trimming left V 5 bases short and J 3 bases short, with 8 bases between. CDR1 and CDR2 from the germline V gene are MDHEN and SYDVKM. The CDR3 loop reads CASSTTNYEQYF. The CDR3 region has the DNA TGTGCCAGCAGTACCACAAACTACGAGCAGTACTTC.

The gene calls are TRBV7-9 and TRBJ1-2; 9 bases match TRBD1. V gave up 1 base and J gave up 8 bases; unmatched junction bases: 8. Germline V gene sequence: CDR1 SEHNR, CDR2 FQNEAQ (reference sequence). The CDR3 sequence is 15 residues long. This CDR3 is CASSLGTGGLEGYTF. CDR3 DNA: TGTGCCAGCAGCTTAGGCACAGGGGGCCTTGAGGGCTACACCTTC.

The chain combines TRBV6-4 with TRBJ1-2; 7 bases are a match to TRBD1. CDR3 size: 16 residues. J gave up 1 base and V 6 bases, and 11 bases lay outside the gene matches. Germline V gene sequence: CDR1 MRHNA, CDR2 SNTAGT. In DNA form, the CDR3 reads TGTGCCAGCAGCCCCGTGTCAGGGGGTTATAACTATGGCTACACCTTC. Its protein product is CASSPVSGGYNYGYTF.

The gene calls are TRBV30 and TRBJ2-7, with D possibly TRBD2 on 5 matching bases. This CDR3 spans 14 amino acids. Germline CDR1 and CDR2: GTSNPN and SVGIG (reference sequence). V was pared by 0 bases and J by 2 bases, with 11 bases between. This CDR3 is CAWSVLEDPYEQYF. The CDR3 DNA is TGTGCCTGGAGTGTACTGGAGGATCCCTACGAGCAGTACTTC. Combining the CDR3 with reference TRBV30 and TRBJ2-7 gives the whole variable domain SQTIHQWPATLVQPVGSPLSLECTVEGTSNPNLYWYRQAAGRGLQLLFYSVGIGQISSEVPQNLSASRPQDRQFILSSKKLLLSDSGFYLCAWSVLEDPYEQYFGPGTRLTVT.

The V and J genes are TRBV5-1 and TRBJ2-3, with a possible D match to TRBD2 (6 bases). V shed 6 bases and J shed 6 bases, with 17 bases lying between them. The CDR3 totals 14 residues. CDR1 and CDR2 (germline): SGHRS, YFSETQ. The CDR3 is CASTMVREGDTQYF. In nucleotides, the CDR3 is TGCGCCAGCACTATGGTGCGGGAAGGGGATACGCAGTATTTT.

The chain links TRBV7-9 to TRBJ2-1; tentatively, D is TRBD1 (6 bases). V was pared by 1 base and J by 5 bases, with 6 bases between. The length of the CDR3 is 13 residues. Germline V CDR1 and CDR2: SEHNR, FQNEAQ (reference sequence). The CDR3 protein is CASSLGTDNEQFF. In DNA form, the CDR3 reads TGTGCCAGCAGCTTAGGGACAGACAATGAGCAGTTCTTC. Full variable domain (outside the CDR3, taken from reference TRBV7-9 and TRBJ2-1): DTGVSQNPRHKITKRGQNVTFRCDPISEHNRLYWYRQTLGQGPEFLTYFQNEAQLEKSRLLSDRFSAERPKGSFSTLEIQRTEQGDSAMYLCASSLGTDNEQFFGPGTRLTVL.

The V call is TRBV29-1, the J call TRBJ2-3; possibly TRBD1 for D (6 bases). The V and J ends lost 6 bases and 3 bases respectively, with 19 bases between them. The germline CDR1 and CDR2 sequences are SQVTM and ANQGSEA. This CDR3 spans 15 amino acids. The CDR3 reads CSVEPQGEVTDTQYF. The CDR3 DNA follows: TGCAGCGTGGAACCACAGGGTGAGGTGACAGATACGCAGTATTTT.

The chain couples TRBV11-2 to TRBJ2-7; 12 positions match TRBD2. V shed 6 bases and J 2 bases; nucleotides not matched to a gene: 11. CDR3 length: 17 residues. The germline V gene has CDR1 SGHAT and CDR2 FQNNGV. The CDR3 bases are TGTGCCAGCAGACCCCGGACTAGCGGGAATCCCACCTACGAGCAGTACTTC. Translating gives CASRPRTSGNPTYEQYF.

J is TRBJ1-2 and V is TRBV5-1; 7 bases are shared with TRBD1. CDR1 is SGHRS, CDR2 YFSETQ, per germline. This CDR3 is built from 14 residues. V shed 5 bases and J 5 bases; nucleotides not matched to a gene: 9. CDR3 loop: CASREGTAAYGYTF. Written as DNA, the CDR3 is TGCGCCAGCAGGGAGGGGACAGCGGCGTATGGCTACACCTTC. Variable domain in full (rest from reference TRBV5-1 and TRBJ1-2): KAGVTQTPRYLIKTRGQQVTLSCSPISGHRSVSWYQQTPGQGLQFLFEYFSETQRNKGNFPGRFSGRQFSNSRSEMNVSTLELGDSALYLCASREGTAAYGYTFGSGTRLTVV.

The CDR3 nucleotides are TGTGCCAGCAGTCCCACTAGGGAGCAGTTCTTC. Encoded protein: CASSPTREQFF. The gene calls are TRBV28 and TRBJ2-1; perhaps TRBD2 as D (5 bases). Trimming left V 5 bases short and J 10 bases short, with 9 bases between. The V gene's germline CDR1 is MDHEN and CDR2 SYDVKM. The CDR3 is 11 amino acids.

In DNA form, the CDR3 reads TGCGCCAGCAGCTCCCGGGTTATCGTTGTCCAGGGTTATTGGGGCAATGAGCAGTTCTTC. This encodes CASSSRVIVVQGYWGNEQFF. The chain is built from TRBV5-1 and TRBJ2-1; D is possibly TRBD1 (5 bases). Germline loops: CDR1 SGHRS, CDR2 YFSETQ. The germline V and J ends were trimmed by 3 bases and 6 bases, with 31 bases remaining between them. CDR3 length equals 20 residues.

This sequence joins TRBV7-8 and TRBJ2-7; 8 nucleotides match TRBD2. CDR3 size: 17 residues. Germline assignment: CDR1 SGHVS and CDR2 FQNEAQ. The J segment lost 11 bases and the V segment lost 4 bases, leaving 22 bases of the junction unmatched. The CDR3 coding sequence is TGTGCCAGCAGCTACCCTCCCGCGGGAGGCCAAACTCGGGGAAAGTACTTC. Protein sequence: CASSYPPAGGQTRGKYF. The entire variable domain, with the rest obtained from reference TRBV7-8 and TRBJ2-7, is as follows: GAGVSQSPRYKVAKRGQDVALRCDPISGHVSLFWYQQALGQGPEFLTYFQNEAQLDKSGLPSDRFFAERPEGSVSTLKIQRTQQEDSAVYLCASSYPPAGGQTRGKYFGPGTRLTVT.

The chain employs TRBV6-5 and TRBJ2-1, with 8 positions matching TRBD2. The CDR3 runs 16 residues. The V gene's germline CDR1 is MNHEY and CDR2 SVGAGI. V lost 1 base to trimming and J lost 4 bases; unmatched junction nucleotides: 6. DNA of the CDR3: TGTGCCAGCAGTTACTTCCGGGGGGGAGGGTACAATGAGCAGTTCTTC. Its protein product is CASSYFRGGGYNEQFF.

The chain joins TRBV30 to TRBJ2-3; TRBD1 matches at 10 bases. The germline V gene encodes CDR1 GTSNPN and CDR2 SVGIG (reference sequence). The CDR3 consists of 15 residues. The trim removed 1 base at V and 3 bases at J, leaving 4 bases unmatched. CDR3 loop: CAWSGQGAGTDTQYF. CDR3 nucleotides: TGTGCCTGGAGTGGACAGGGGGCCGGTACAGATACGCAGTATTTT.

This clone was observed once. This is likely a read error, given that the CDR3 carries no conserved phenylalanine or tryptophan at its end. No DNA is shown, since the ends of the CDR3 on it are uncertain; the CDR3 is the one TCRdb lists. The chain couples TRBV2 to TRBJ2-7; TRBD2 is the table's D call, not checked against the DNA. Looked up from germline, CDR1 is SNHLY and CDR2 is FYNNEI. The CDR3 is 14 residues long, ends included. Here the CDR3 reads CASSAGPGLAGIRI.